This T cell receptor beta chain was captured by sequencing in a study of shared clonotypes between healthy human individuals. Study information: Every donor yielded three CD4 naive, three CD4 memory, two CD8 naive and one CD8 memory plate. Study findings and constraints: Rarefaction revealed incomplete sorted-subset sequencing despite large depth.

The data were produced by immunoSEQ multiplex PCR, yet TCRdb's version contains in-frame clones alone and is incomplete. This sample has 100,000 or so clones, with about 70% found just once. V lost 4 bases and J 6 bases, leaving 16 bases between the germline ends. Germline V gene lookup returns CDR1 LGHNA and CDR2 YNFKEQ. The CDR3 is 14 residues long. As for this clone: Its antigen is currently unknown.

Each donor was a Caucasian adult residing in Nashville, Tennessee. The sequence was collected from a woman in her 30s in good health. Material: memory CD8+ T cells sorted from blood. Specified subset: CD45RO+ cells pooled with CCR7-negative TemRA cells. The V gene is TRBV4-2, the J gene TRBJ2-7; D might be TRBD1 (7 bases). The CDR3 is CASSPFDREAEQYF. DNA for the CDR3: TGTGCCAGCAGCCCATTCGACAGGGAGGCCGAGCAGTACTTC.